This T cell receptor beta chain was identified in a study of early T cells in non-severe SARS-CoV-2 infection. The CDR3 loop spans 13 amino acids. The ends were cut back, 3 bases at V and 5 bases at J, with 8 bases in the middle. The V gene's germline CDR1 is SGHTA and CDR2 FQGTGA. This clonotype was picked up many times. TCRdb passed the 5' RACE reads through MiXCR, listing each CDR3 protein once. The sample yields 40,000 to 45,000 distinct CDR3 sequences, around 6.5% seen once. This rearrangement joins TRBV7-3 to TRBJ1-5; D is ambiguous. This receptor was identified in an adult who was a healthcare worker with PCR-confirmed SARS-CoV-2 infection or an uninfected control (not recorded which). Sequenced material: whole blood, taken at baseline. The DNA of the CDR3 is TGTGCCAGCAGCTTCAACTCTGATCAGCCCCAGCATTTT. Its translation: CASSFNSDQPQHF.